This T cell receptor beta chain emerged from a study of long-term antiretroviral therapy in people with HIV. Germline V gene lookup returns CDR1 SEHNR and CDR2 FQNEAQ (reference sequence). Trimming stripped 0 bases from V and 7 bases from J, with 3 bases between. The CDR3 covers 12 residues. Run at survey level, the immunoSEQ assay was version v3.0. Sequencing set out to capture about 40,000-50,000 T-cell genomes per sample. The assay was immunoSEQ multiplex PCR, and TCRdb's table has in-frame clones only and misses some. The sample shows more than 20,000 clones, around 83% of them seen only once. The sequence was obtained from a man aged 18 to 29 with HIV. The source material was unsorted PBMCs, sampled 3 years after starting antiretroviral therapy. J is TRBJ1-4 and V is TRBV7-9; D is uncertain. The CDR3 loop reads CASSLAPEKLFF. The DNA of the CDR3 is TGTGCCAGCAGCTTAGCTCCTGAAAAACTGTTTTTT.